This section outlines one T cell receptor (beta chain) sequence together with its context. Its target is not known. This sequence is one base from a far larger clone and is likely a read error. Given the absence of the conserved phenylalanine or tryptophan at the CDR3 end, a read error is likely. This entry comes from a study of shared clonotypes between healthy human individuals. General study findings and limits: Sequencing depth was predicted to influence how clonotypes are shared among donors.

Donors comprised only Caucasian adults living in Nashville, Tennessee. Using immunoSEQ multiplex PCR, the repertoire was profiled, and TCRdb retains in-frame clones only, with some absent. The repertoire consists of 470,000 or so clones, with over 70% occurring once and the leading ten covering 12%. The source is a woman aged 40 to 49 in good health. Some clones in this sample may be carry-over from other donors' samples. The sequenced material came from PBMCs.

The CDR3 nucleotides read TGTGCCAGCAGGGCCAGGGGGTGGAACACTGAAGCTTTCGTT. Translation: CASRARGWNTEAFV. The chain uses TRBV27 and TRBJ1-1; the match to TRBD1 covers 7 bases. The CDR3 runs to 14 residues. V gave up 6 bases and J gave up 1 base; unmatched junction bases: 5. From germline, CDR1 is MNHEY and CDR2 SMNVEV (reference sequence).